This T cell receptor beta chain comes out of a study of shared clonotypes between healthy human individuals. Sequencing used immunoSEQ multiplex PCR; TCRdb keeps in-frame clones, though not all of them. The sample carries 2 million to 3 million clones, roughly 93% recorded once. This CDR3 is 17 amino acids long. Germline values: CDR1 SGHNT, CDR2 YENEEA. V gave up 1 base and J gave up 6 bases, with 19 bases separating them. Sequenced: naive CD4+ T cells from PBMCs. Stated subset: CD45RA+ positively selected. The chain is built from TRBV11-3 and TRBJ2-1, with D possibly TRBD1 on 6 matching bases. The TCR was taken from a man younger than 35 in good health. Some clones in this sample may be carry-over from other donors' samples. For the CDR3, the DNA is TGTGCCAGCAGCTTAGGTGGTGACAGGATAGGGGCCAATGAGCAGTTCTTC. It specifies CASSLGGDRIGANEQFF.